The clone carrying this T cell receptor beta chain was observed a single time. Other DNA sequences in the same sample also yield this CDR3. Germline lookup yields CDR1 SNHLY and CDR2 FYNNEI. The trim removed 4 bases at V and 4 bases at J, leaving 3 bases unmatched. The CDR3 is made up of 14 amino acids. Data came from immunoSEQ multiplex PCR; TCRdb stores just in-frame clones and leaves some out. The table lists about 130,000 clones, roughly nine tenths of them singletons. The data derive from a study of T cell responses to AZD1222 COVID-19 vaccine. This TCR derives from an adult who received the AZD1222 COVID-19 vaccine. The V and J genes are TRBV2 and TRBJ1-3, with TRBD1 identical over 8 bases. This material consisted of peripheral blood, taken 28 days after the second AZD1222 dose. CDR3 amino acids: CASSGRDRGNTIYF. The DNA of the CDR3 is TGTGCCAGCAGTGGGAGGGACAGGGGAAACACCATATATTTT.